This passage covers 24 T cell receptor beta chains from one sample sequenced in a study of identical twins. TCRdb ran MiXCR on the 5' RACE reads and lists one entry per CDR3 protein. In the table there are 690,000 or so distinct CDR3 sequences, around 8.3% of which are singletons. The sample was also reused in another study, on yellow fever vaccine responses in identical twins.

Sequences were obtained from PBMCs. Source of these receptors: a young woman in good health.

The V call is TRBV12-3 or TRBV12-4, the J call TRBJ2-5; possible D gene TRBD2, 5 bases. V was clipped by 5 bases and J by 11 bases, with 15 bases between them. This CDR3 is built from 12 residues. CDR3 sequence reads: CASSTLGERQYF. The CDR3 DNA sequence: TGTGCCAGCAGTACTCTCGGGGAGAGGCAGTACTTC.

This clonotype has at least ten counts. The J gene is TRBJ2-1, the V gene TRBV5-1; D not resolved. V lost 3 bases and J 3 bases, leaving 13 bases between the germline ends. CDR1 SGHRS and CDR2 YFSETQ come from the germline V gene. CDR3 length equals 15 residues. CDR3 DNA sequence: TGCGCCAGCAGCTCCTCAAGTTCGATCTACAATGAGCAGTTCTTC. It specifies CASSSSSSIYNEQFF.

The rearrangement joins TRBV18 to TRBJ2-2, with D perhaps TRBD1 (7 bases). Trimming removed 1 base from V and 5 bases from J, with 29 bases in between. This CDR3 has 21 residues. CDR1 is KGHSH, CDR2 LQKENI, per germline. The CDR3 region is CASSPLAPGGLLVGDTGELFF. CDR3 sequence (DNA): TGTGCCAGCTCACCACTGGCCCCAGGGGGGCTGCTTGTTGGTGATACCGGGGAGCTGTTTTTT.

The sample holds a few counts of this clonotype. The gene calls are TRBV5-1 and TRBJ2-3, with TRBD2 matching over 9 bases. From germline, CDR1 is SGHRS and CDR2 YFSETQ. V trimming: 1 base; J trimming: 6 bases; junction bases outside the gene matches: 9. CDR3 length equals 16 residues. CDR3 in amino acids: CASSLSPLAGADTQYF. CDR3 DNA: TGCGCCAGCAGCTTGTCCCCCTTAGCGGGGGCGGATACGCAGTATTTT.

The V and J genes are TRBV15 and TRBJ2-5; D gene ambiguous. Trimming took off 0 bases at V and 5 bases at J, with 7 bases between the two ends. The CDR3 length is 13 residues. Germline CDR1 is LNHNV and CDR2 is YYDKDF (reference sequence). DNA of the CDR3: TGTGCCACCAGCAGAGATATGGAGGAGACCCAGTACTTC. Protein: CATSRDMEETQYF.

This clonotype was detected a few times. The chain links TRBV28 to TRBJ2-7; 10 bases map to TRBD1. The J segment lost 2 bases and the V segment lost 5 bases, leaving 3 bases of the junction unmatched. Germline V gene data show CDR1 as MDHEN and CDR2 as SYDVKM. This CDR3 is built from 14 residues. CDR3 nucleotide sequence: TGTGCCAGCAGTGGACAGGGGGGAACCTACGAGCAGTACTTC. Translated: CASSGQGGTYEQYF.

Concerning this clonotype: The junction does not match germline at one end; this may be a read error. The chain employs TRBV7-2 and TRBJ2-1; 9 bases fit TRBD2. This CDR3 has 14 residues. Germline V CDR1 and CDR2: SGHTA, FQGNSA. In DNA, the CDR3 is TGTGCCAGCAGCATAGCGGGGGCATACAATGAGCAGTTCTTC. It codes for CASSIAGAYNEQFF.

The CDR3 DNA reads TGTGCCAGCAGTTACGATGGGAGGGGACTTTATGGCTACACCTTC. It specifies CASSYDGRGLYGYTF. This rearrangement joins TRBV6-2 or TRBV6-3 to TRBJ1-2; D might be TRBD1 (5 bases). V was trimmed by 2 bases and J by 5 bases, leaving 15 bases between them. Germline CDR1 and CDR2: MNHEY and SVGEGT. CDR3 length: 15 amino acids.

This clonotype was seen repeatedly, ten times or more. The rearrangement uses TRBV5-1 and TRBJ2-5; TRBD2 matches 8 bases. CDR1 SGHRS and CDR2 YFSETQ come from the germline V gene. V shed 0 bases, J shed 5 bases, and the junction held 6 bases outside the gene matches. The CDR3 loop spans 15 amino acids. CDR3 region: CASSLDYPGGETQYF. CDR3 sequence (DNA): TGCGCCAGCAGCTTGGACTACCCGGGGGGGGAGACCCAGTACTTC.

The sample holds a few counts of this clonotype. This chain links TRBV5-1 with TRBJ2-1; a weak D match, TRBD1 (5 bases). This CDR3 has 15 residues. In germline, CDR1 is SGHRS, CDR2 YFSETQ. The ends were cut back, 2 bases at V and 6 bases at J, with 15 bases in the middle. The CDR3: CASSLWAGSGNEQFF. Written as DNA, the CDR3 is TGCGCCAGCAGCTTATGGGCAGGGTCAGGCAATGAGCAGTTCTTC. Looking up the rest from reference TRBV5-1 and TRBJ2-1 gives the full variable domain: KAGVTQTPRYLIKTRGQQVTLSCSPISGHRSVSWYQQTPGQGLQFLFEYFSETQRNKGNFPGRFSGRQFSNSRSEMNVSTLELGDSALYLCASSLWAGSGNEQFFGPGTRLTVL.

This clonotype was seen only a few times. V is TRBV20-1 and J is TRBJ2-7, with 14 bases fitting TRBD2. Germline V gene sequence: CDR1 DFQATT, CDR2 SNEGSKA (reference sequence). The CDR3 covers 15 residues. J was trimmed by 3 bases and V by 5 bases; bases with no gene match: 6. CDR3 nucleotide sequence: TGCAGTGCTCCTGGGACTAGCGGGGGACGCTACGAGCAGTACTTC. Translating it yields CSAPGTSGGRYEQYF.

This clonotype was detected once. This likely comes from a read error, as the CDR3 has no conserved phenylalanine or tryptophan at its end. This chain links TRBV4-3 with TRBJ2-7; 9 nucleotides match TRBD2. The CDR3 length is 14 residues. CDR1 is LGHNA, CDR2 YSLEER, per germline. J gave up 7 bases and V 0 bases, and 4 bases lay outside the gene matches. The CDR3 coding sequence is TGCGCCAGCAGCCAAGATTCTAGCGGGATAGAGCAGTACTCC. As protein: CASSQDSSGIEQYS.

This clonotype was detected a few times. The V call is TRBV27, the J call TRBJ1-4, with 9 bases fitting TRBD1. The germline V gene encodes CDR1 MNHEY and CDR2 SMNVEV (reference sequence). This CDR3 comprises 14 residues. The junction had 6 bases not matched to a gene; V was cut back by 6 bases and J by 7 bases. The CDR3 nucleotides read TGTGCCAGCAGGCCACAGGGGGCAGGTGAAAAACTGTTTTTT. This gives the protein CASRPQGAGEKLFF.

The chain uses TRBV5-1 and TRBJ1-4; D is uncertain. CDR1 and CDR2 (germline): SGHRS, YFSETQ. The ends were cut back, 0 bases at V and 13 bases at J, with 10 bases in the middle. This CDR3 has 12 amino acids. The CDR3, as DNA: TGCGCCAGCAGCTTGGAGCGGGGTGGACTGTTTTTT. Protein product: CASSLERGGLFF.

The chain employs TRBV20-1 and TRBJ2-1, with TRBD2 as a possible D gene (6 bases). Trimming pared 6 bases from V and 6 bases from J, leaving 21 bases between. In germline, CDR1 is DFQATT, CDR2 SNEGSKA (reference sequence). The CDR3 is 15 residues long. In DNA form, the CDR3 reads TGCAGTGCCCATAGCCTCTCTAGCGCCCTCAATGAGCAGTTCTTC. Translated, it gives CSAHSLSSALNEQFF.

In its sample, this clonotype was seen a few times. This chain links TRBV5-1 with TRBJ2-5; 7 bases are shared with TRBD2. The V gene end was trimmed by 4 bases and the J gene end by 3 bases; junction bases not matched to a gene: 0. CDR1 and CDR2 from the germline V gene are SGHRS and YFSETQ. There are 12 residues in the CDR3. The CDR3 nucleotides read TGCGCCAGCAGCCGGGAGGAAGAGACCCAGTACTTC. As protein: CASSREEETQYF.

This clonotype has a handful of counts. The chain is built from TRBV24-1 and TRBJ2-1; TRBD2 agrees at 7 bases. V dropped 7 bases and J dropped 4; count of bases not matched to a gene: 6. The CDR3 totals 14 residues. CDR1 is KGHDR and CDR2 is SFDVKD in the germline V gene. The CDR3, as DNA: TGTGCCACCAGAGACGGGACTACTTACAATGAGCAGTTCTTC. This sequence encodes CATRDGTTYNEQFF.

This clonotype turned up a few times. The chain employs TRBV4-2 and TRBJ2-2; TRBD2 matches at 8 bases. Per germline, CDR1 LGHNA and CDR2 YNFKEQ. After removal of 0 bases from V and 1 base from J, the junction contained 16 bases not matched to a gene. The CDR3 covers 21 residues. The CDR3 protein is CASSQDRRGGLAGQNTGELFF. The CDR3 bases are TGTGCCAGCAGCCAAGATAGGAGGGGAGGGCTAGCGGGCCAGAACACCGGGGAGCTGTTTTTT.

V usage is TRBV5-4 and J usage is TRBJ2-1, with 7 bases identical to TRBD2. V trimming: 1 base; J trimming: 5 bases; junction bases outside the gene matches: 9. This CDR3 spans 16 amino acids. Germline loops: CDR1 SGHNT, CDR2 YYREEE (reference sequence). In DNA form, the CDR3 reads TGTGCCAGCAGCTTGTTGACCGCGCGGGGGAACAATGAGCAGTTCTTC. Translated: CASSLLTARGNNEQFF.

The chain combines TRBV12-3 or TRBV12-4 with TRBJ2-3, with D possibly matching TRBD1 (5 bases). Trimming left V 3 bases short and J 6 bases short, with 16 bases between. This CDR3 spans 15 amino acids. Here the CDR3 reads CASSFEKGLLDTQYF. The CDR3 coding sequence is TGTGCCAGCAGTTTCGAAAAGGGGTTGCTGGATACGCAGTATTTT.

The chain couples TRBV2 to TRBJ2-7, with D hard to call. This CDR3 region has 14 residues. Trimming took 0 bases from V and 6 from J, leaving 12 bases between them. CDR1 and CDR2 from the germline V gene are SNHLY and FYNNEI. CDR3 in amino acids: CASSEATPGVEQYF. CDR3 sequence (DNA): TGTGCCAGCAGTGAAGCAACGCCTGGGGTCGAGCAGTACTTC.

This clonotype was seen a handful of times. An end of the junction does not agree with germline; a read error may underlie this. The CDR3 sequence: CASSLGQFSNTIYF. The CDR3 coding sequence is TGTGCCAGCAGCTTAGGACAGTTTTCCAACACCATCTATTTT. The rearrangement uses TRBV7-2 and TRBJ1-3; possible D gene TRBD1, 5 bases. CDR3 length: 14 residues. Germline V gene lookup returns CDR1 SGHTA and CDR2 FQGNSA.

This clonotype was counted many times. The chain employs TRBV12-3 or TRBV12-4 and TRBJ2-7; weak D call: TRBD2 (6 bases). V was trimmed by 7 bases and J by 3 bases, leaving 25 bases between them. This CDR3 has 17 residues. The CDR3 reads CASTSYRWGEDHYEQYF. CDR3 bases: TGTGCCAGCACCTCCTACAGGTGGGGGGAGGACCACTACGAGCAGTACTTC.

This clonotype appeared a few times. The V call is TRBV28, the J call TRBJ2-1; 7 nucleotides line up with TRBD1. Germline values: CDR1 MDHEN, CDR2 SYDVKM. The CDR3 consists of 17 residues. V was clipped by 6 bases and J by 9 bases; unmatched bases: 20. This CDR3 is CASSTRMTGYLGGEQFF. The CDR3 DNA is TGTGCCAGCAGCACCCGGATGACAGGGTATCTCGGTGGTGAGCAGTTCTTC.